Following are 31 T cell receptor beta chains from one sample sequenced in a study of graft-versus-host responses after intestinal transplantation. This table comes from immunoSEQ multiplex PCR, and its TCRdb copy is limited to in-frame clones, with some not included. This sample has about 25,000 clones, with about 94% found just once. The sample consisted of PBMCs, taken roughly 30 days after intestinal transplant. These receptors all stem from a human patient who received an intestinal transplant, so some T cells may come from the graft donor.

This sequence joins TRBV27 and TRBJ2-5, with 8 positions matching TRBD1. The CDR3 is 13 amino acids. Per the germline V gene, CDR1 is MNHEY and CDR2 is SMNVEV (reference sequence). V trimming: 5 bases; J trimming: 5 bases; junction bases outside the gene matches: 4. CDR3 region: CASSLRQGETQYF. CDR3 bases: TGTGCCAGCAGTCTCCGACAGGGGGAGACCCAGTACTTC.

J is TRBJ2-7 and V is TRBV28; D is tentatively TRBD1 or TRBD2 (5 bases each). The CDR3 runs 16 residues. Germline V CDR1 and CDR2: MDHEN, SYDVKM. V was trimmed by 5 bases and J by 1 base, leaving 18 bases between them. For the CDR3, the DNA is TGTGCCAGCAGTCCGTCGGCGCTGAGGGGTTCCTACGAGCAGTACTTC. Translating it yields CASSPSALRGSYEQYF.

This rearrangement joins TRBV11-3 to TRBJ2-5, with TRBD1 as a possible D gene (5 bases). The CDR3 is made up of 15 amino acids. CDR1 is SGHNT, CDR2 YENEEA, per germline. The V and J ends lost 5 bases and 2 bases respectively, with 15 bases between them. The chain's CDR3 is CASSPQVVGQETQYF. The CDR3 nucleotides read TGTGCCAGCAGCCCACAGGTTGTGGGACAAGAGACCCAGTACTTC.

The CDR3 loop is CASKRAGNYNEQFF. The CDR3 DNA reads as TGTGCCAGTAAGCGGGCAGGAAATTACAATGAGCAGTTCTTC. The chain couples TRBV19 to TRBJ2-1, with a weak D call TRBD2 (6 bases). The CDR3 sequence is 14 residues long. Germline-derived CDR1 and CDR2 are LNHDA and SQIVND (reference sequence). V was cut by 7 bases and J by 4 bases, with 14 bases left in between.

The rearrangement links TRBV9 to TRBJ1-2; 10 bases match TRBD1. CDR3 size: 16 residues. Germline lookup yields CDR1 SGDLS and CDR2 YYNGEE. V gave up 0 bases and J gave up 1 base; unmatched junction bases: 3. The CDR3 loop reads CASSVGGTGDNYGYTF. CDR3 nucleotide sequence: TGTGCCAGCAGCGTAGGGGGGACAGGGGATAACTATGGCTACACCTTC.

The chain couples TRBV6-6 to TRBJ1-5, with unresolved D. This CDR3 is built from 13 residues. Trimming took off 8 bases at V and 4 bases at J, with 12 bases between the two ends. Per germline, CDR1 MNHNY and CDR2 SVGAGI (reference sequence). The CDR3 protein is CASSADVNQPQHF. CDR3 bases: TGTGCCAGCTCCGCGGATGTTAATCAGCCCCAGCATTTT.

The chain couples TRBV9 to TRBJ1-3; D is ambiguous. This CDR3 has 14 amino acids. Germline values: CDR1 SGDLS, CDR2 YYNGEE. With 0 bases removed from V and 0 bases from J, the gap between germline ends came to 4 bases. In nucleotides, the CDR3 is TGTGCCAGCAGCGTAGAAGACTCTGGAAACACCATATATTTT. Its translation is CASSVEDSGNTIYF.

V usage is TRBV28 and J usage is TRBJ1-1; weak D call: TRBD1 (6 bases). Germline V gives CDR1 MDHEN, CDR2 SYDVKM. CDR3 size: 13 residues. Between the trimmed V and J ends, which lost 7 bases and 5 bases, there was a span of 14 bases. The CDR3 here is CASTPAGATEAFF. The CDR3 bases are TGTGCCAGCACCCCGGCAGGGGCTACTGAAGCTTTCTTT.

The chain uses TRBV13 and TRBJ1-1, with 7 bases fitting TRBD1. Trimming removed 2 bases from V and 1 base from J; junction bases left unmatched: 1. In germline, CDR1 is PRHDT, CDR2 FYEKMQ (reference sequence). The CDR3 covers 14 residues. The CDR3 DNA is TGTGCCAGCAGCTTATGGACAGGGAACACTGAAGCTTTCTTT. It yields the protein CASSLWTGNTEAFF.

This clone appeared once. The CDR3 is CASSQVGGRRGETQYF. CDR3 DNA sequence: TGCGCCAGCAGCCAAGTTGGCGGGAGAAGGGGAGAGACCCAGTACTTC. The V gene is TRBV4-1, the J gene TRBJ2-5, with TRBD2 identical over 7 bases. After removal of 1 base from V and 4 bases from J, the junction contained 9 bases not matched to a gene. CDR1 and CDR2 (germline): MGHRA, YSYEKL. This CDR3 is 16 amino acids long.

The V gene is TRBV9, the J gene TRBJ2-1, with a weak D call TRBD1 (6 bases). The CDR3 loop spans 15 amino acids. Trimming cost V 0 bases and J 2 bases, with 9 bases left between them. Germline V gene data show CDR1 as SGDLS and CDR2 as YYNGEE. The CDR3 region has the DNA TGTGCCAGCAGCGTAGCTACAGGGACCTACAATGAGCAGTTCTTC. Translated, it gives CASSVATGTYNEQFF.

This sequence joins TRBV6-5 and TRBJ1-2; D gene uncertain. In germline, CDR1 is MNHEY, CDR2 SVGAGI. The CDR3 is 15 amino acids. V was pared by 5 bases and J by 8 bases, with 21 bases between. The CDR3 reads CASSQLGSAVGGYTF. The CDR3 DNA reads TGTGCCAGCAGTCAACTGGGATCCGCCGTTGGGGGCTACACCTTC.

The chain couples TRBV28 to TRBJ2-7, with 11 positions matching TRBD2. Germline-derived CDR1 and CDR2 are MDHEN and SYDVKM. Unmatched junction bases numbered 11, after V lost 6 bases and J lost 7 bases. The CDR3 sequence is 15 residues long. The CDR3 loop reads CASSFTSGRVGEQYF. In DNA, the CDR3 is TGTGCCAGCAGCTTTACTAGCGGGAGAGTGGGGGAGCAGTACTTC.

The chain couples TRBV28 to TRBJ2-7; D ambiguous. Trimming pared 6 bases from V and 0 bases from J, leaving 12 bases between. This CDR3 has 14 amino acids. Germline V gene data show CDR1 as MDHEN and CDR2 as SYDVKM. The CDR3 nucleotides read TGTGCCAGCAGCTTTGACTGGAGCTCCTACGAGCAGTACTTC. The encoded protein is CASSFDWSSYEQYF.

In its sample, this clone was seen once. The CDR3: CASSPGTASSYEQYF. DNA for the CDR3: TGTGCCAGCAGCCCCGGGACGGCGAGCTCCTACGAGCAGTACTTC. V and J are TRBV7-8 and TRBJ2-7; either TRBD1 or TRBD2 may fit D (5 bases each). The CDR3 spans 15 residues. V shed 5 bases and J shed 0 bases, with 14 bases lying between them. Germline CDR1 reads SGHVS; CDR2 reads FQNEAQ.

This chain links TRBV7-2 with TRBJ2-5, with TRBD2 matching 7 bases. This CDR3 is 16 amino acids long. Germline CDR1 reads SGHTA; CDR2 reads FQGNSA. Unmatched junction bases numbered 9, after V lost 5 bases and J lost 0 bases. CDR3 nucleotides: TGTGCCAGCAGCCGGAGAGCGGGGCAGTACCAAGAGACCCAGTACTTC. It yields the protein CASSRRAGQYQETQYF.

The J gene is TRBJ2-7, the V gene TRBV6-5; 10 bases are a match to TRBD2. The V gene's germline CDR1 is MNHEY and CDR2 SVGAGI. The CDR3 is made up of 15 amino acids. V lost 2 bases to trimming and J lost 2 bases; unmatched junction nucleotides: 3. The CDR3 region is CASSYGLAGAYEQYF. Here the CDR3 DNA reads TGTGCCAGCAGTTACGGGCTAGCGGGGGCCTACGAGCAGTACTTC.

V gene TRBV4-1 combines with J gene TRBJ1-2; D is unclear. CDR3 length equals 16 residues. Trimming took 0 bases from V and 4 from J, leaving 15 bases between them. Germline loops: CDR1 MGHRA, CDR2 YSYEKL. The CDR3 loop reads CASSQDILRLGYGYTF. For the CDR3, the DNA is TGCGCCAGCAGCCAAGATATTTTAAGGCTGGGCTATGGCTACACCTTC.

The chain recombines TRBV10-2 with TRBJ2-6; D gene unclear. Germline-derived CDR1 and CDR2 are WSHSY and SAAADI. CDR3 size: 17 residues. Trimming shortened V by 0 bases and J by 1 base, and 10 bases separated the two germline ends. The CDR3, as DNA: TGCGCCAGCAGTGAGTCAAGGTTTTCGTCTGGGGCCAACGTCCTGACTTTC. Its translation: CASSESRFSSGANVLTF.

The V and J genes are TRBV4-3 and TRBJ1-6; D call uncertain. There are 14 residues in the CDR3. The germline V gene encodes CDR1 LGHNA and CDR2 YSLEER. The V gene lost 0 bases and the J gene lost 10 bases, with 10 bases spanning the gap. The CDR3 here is CASSQEGARSPLHF. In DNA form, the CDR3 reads TGCGCCAGCAGCCAAGAAGGAGCGCGGTCACCCCTCCACTTT.

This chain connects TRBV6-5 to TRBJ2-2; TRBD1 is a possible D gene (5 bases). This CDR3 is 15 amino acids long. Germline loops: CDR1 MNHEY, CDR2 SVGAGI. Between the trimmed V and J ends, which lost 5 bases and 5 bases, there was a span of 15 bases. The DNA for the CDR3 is TGTGCCAGCAGTCTACAGGACCCCGGAACCGGGGAGCTGTTTTTT. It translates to CASSLQDPGTGELFF.

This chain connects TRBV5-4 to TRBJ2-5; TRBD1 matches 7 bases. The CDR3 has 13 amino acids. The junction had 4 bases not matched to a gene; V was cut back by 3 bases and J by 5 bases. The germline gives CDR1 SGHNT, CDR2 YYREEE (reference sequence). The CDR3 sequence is CASSYRGEETQYF. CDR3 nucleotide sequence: TGTGCCAGCAGCTACAGGGGTGAGGAGACCCAGTACTTC.

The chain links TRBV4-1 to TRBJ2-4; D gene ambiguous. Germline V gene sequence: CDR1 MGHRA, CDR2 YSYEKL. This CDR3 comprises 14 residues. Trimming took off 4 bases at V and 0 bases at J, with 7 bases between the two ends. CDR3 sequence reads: CASSPVLAKNIQYF. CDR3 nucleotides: TGCGCCAGCAGCCCAGTATTAGCCAAAAACATTCAGTACTTC.

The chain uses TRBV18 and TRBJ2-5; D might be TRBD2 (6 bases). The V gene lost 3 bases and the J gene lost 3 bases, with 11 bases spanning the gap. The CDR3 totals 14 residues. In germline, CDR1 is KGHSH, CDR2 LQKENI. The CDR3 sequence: CASSPGWGEETQYF. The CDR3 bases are TGTGCCAGCTCACCCGGTTGGGGGGAAGAGACCCAGTACTTC.

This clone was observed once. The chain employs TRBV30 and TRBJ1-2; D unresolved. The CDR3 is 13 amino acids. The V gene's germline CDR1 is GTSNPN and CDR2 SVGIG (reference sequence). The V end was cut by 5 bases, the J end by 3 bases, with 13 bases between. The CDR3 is CAWDSGPYYGYTF. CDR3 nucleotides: TGTGCCTGGGACTCCGGGCCCTACTATGGCTACACCTTC.

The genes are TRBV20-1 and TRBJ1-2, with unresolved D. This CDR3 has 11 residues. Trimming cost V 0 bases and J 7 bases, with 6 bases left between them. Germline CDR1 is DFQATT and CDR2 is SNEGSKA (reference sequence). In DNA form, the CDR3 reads TGCAGTGCTAGAGATGGGGTTGGCTACACCTTC. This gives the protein CSARDGVGYTF.

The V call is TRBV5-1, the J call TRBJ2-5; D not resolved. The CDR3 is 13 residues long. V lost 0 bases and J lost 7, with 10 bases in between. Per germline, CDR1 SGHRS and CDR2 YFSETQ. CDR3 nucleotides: TGCGCCAGCAGCTTGGGCCAGCAGAGGACCCAGTACTTC. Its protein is CASSLGQQRTQYF.

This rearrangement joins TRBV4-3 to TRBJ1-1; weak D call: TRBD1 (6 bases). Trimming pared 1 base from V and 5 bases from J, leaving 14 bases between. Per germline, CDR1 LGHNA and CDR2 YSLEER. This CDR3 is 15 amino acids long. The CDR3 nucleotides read TGCGCCAGCAGCCAAGGGATCAGGGGTTCAACTGAAGCTTTCTTT. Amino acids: CASSQGIRGSTEAFF.

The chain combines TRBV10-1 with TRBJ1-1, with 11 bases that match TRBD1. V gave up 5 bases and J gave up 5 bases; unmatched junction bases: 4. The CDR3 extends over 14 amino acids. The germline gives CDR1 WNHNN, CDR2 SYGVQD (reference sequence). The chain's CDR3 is CASSRDRGITEAFF. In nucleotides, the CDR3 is TGCGCCAGCAGTAGGGACAGGGGGATTACTGAAGCTTTCTTT.

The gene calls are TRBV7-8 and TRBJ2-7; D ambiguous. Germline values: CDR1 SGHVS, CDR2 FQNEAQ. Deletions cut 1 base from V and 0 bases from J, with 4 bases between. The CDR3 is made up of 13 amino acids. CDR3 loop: CASSLDASYEQYF. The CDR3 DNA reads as TGTGCCAGCAGCTTAGACGCCTCCTACGAGCAGTACTTC. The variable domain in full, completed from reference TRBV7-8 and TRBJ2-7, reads GAGVSQSPRYKVAKRGQDVALRCDPISGHVSLFWYQQALGQGPEFLTYFQNEAQLDKSGLPSDRFFAERPEGSVSTLKIQRTQQEDSAVYLCASSLDASYEQYFGPGTRLTVT.

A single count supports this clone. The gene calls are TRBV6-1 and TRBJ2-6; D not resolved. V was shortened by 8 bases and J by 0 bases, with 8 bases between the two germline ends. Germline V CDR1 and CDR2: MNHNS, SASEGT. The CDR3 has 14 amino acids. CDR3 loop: CASVRGSGANVLTF. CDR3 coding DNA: TGTGCCAGCGTCCGCGGCTCTGGGGCCAACGTCCTGACTTTC.